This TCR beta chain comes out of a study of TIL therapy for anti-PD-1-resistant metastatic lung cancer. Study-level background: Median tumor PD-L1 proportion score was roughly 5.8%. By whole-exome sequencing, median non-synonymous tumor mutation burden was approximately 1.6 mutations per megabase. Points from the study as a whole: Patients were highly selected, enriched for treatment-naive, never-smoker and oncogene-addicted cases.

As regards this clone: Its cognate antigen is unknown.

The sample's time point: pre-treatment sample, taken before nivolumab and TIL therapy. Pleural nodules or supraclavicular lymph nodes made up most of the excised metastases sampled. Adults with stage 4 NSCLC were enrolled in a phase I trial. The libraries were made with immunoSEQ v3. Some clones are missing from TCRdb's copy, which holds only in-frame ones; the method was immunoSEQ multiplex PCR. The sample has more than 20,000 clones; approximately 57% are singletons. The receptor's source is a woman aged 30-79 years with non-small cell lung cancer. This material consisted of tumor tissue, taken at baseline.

The CDR3 DNA reads TGTGCCAGCAGATTAACATCTGGGGGGGCCGGGGAGCTGTTTTTT. It encodes CASRLTSGGAGELFF. This chain uses TRBV27 with TRBJ2-2; 7 nucleotides agree with TRBD2. This CDR3 contains 15 residues. Trimming cost V 6 bases and J 6 bases; bases outside gene matches: 10. Germline loops: CDR1 MNHEY, CDR2 SMNVEV (reference sequence).